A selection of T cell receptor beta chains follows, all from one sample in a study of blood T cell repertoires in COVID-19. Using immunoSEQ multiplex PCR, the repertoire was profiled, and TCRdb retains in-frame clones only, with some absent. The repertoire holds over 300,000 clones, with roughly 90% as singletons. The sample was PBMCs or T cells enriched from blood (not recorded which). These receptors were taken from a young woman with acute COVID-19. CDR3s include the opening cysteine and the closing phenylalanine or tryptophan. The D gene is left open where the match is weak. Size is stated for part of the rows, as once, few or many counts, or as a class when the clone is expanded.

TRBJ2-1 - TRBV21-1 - TGTGCCAGCAGCAACCCACTAGCGGGGGAGCCACATGAGCAGTTCTTC CASSNPLAGEPHEQFF
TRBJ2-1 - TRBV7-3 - TGTGCCAGCAGCTTAACGCGCCTCCGCAATGAGCAGTTCTTC CASSLTRLRNEQFF
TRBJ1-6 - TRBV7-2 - TGTGCCAGCAGCTTGTCCAGCTATAATTCACCCCTCCACTTT CASSLSSYNSPLHF
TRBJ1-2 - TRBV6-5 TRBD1 TGTGCCAGCGGCCAGGGGGCTAACTATGGCTACACCTTC CASGQGANYGYTF
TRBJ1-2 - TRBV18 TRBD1 TGTGCCAGCTCAGACGGGACAGGAACTCACTATGGCTACACCTTC CASSDGTGTHYGYTF
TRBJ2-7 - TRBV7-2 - TGTGCCAGCAGCCTAACCCCCCGCTACGAGCAGTACTTC CASSLTPRYEQYF
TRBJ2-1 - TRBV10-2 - TGCGCCAGCAGTGAGTTTGCGGGGGCATACAATGAGCAGTTCTTC CASSEFAGAYNEQFF
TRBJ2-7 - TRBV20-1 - TGCAGTGCAAATCAGGGGTCTGAGCAGTACTTC CSANQGSEQYF
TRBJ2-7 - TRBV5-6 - TGTGCCAGCAGCTTGTTTTCTTCCTACGAGCAGTACTTC CASSLFSSYEQYF
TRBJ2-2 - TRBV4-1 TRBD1 TGCGCCAGCAGCCCCGACAGGGTTGGAGTAGGGGAGCTGTTTTTT CASSPDRVGVGELFF
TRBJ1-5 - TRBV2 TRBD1 TGTGCCAGCAGTGTAACAGGGGGGGATAATCAGCCCCAGCATTTT CASSVTGGDNQPQHF
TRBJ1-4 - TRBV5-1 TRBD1 TGCGCCAGCAGACCGGGACAGGGCAAGACTAATGAAAAACTGTTTTTT CASRPGQGKTNEKLFF
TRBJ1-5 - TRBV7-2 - TGTGCCAGCAGCTTAGACGGCAGGGGAGGCAATCAGCCCCAGCATTTT CASSLDGRGGNQPQHF
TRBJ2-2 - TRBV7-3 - TGTGCCAGCAGCTTCGGTTACACCGGGGAGCTGTTTTTT CASSFGYTGELFF
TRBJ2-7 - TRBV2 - TGTGCCAGCAGTGGGTCAGGGTTCTACGAGCAGTACTTC CASSGSGFYEQYF
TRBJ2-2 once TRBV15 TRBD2 TGTGCCACCAGCAGAGACCTAGCGGAAATCGGGGAGCTGTTTTTT CATSRDLAEIGELFF
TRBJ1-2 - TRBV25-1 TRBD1 TGTGCCAGCCGACGAAAGGGGACAGGAGGCTACACCTTC CASRRKGTGGYTF
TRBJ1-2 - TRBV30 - TGTGCCTGGAGTAGTGGGGAGAGGGTTGGCTACACCTTC CAWSSGERVGYTF
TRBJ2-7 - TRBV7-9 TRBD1 TGTGCCAGCAGCTTAGGACAGGGGGGCGCCTACGAGCAGTACTTC CASSLGQGGAYEQYF
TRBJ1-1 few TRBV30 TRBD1 TGTGCCTGGAACCCCGACAGGGTGGAGAACACTGAAGCTTTCTTT CAWNPDRVENTEAFF
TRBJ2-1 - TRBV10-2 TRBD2 TGCGCCAGCAGTGAAGGGCGGGGGGGGAACAATGAGCAGTTCTTC CASSEGRGGNNEQFF
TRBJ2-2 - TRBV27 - TGTGCCAGCAGTTCCTGGGGCAGGGTCCACGGGGAGCTGTTTTTT CASSSWGRVHGELFF
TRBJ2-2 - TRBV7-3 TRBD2 TGTGCCAGCAGCTTAGAACCAGCGGGAGGACCGAACACCGGGGAGCTGTTTTTT CASSLEPAGGPNTGELFF
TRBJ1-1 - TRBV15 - TGTGCCACCACCCCCCAGGGGAACACTGAAGCTTTCTTT CATTPQGNTEAFF
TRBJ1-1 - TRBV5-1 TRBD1 TGCGCCAGCAGCCTGGGGACAGGTTGGGATGACACTGAAGCTTTCTTT CASSLGTGWDDTEAFF
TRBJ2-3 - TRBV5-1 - TGCGCCAGCAGCCTGCTAGGCGGGTTGGGCACAGATACGCAGTATTTT CASSLLGGLGTDTQYF
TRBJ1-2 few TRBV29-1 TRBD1 TGCAGCGTAGGGGGACAGGGGTATGGCTACACCTTC CSVGGQGYGYTF
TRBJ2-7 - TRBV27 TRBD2 TGTGCCAGCAGTTTACGGGGGGGGCTACCCTACGAGCAGTACTTC CASSLRGGLPYEQYF
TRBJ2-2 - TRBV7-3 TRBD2 TGTGCCAGCAGCTTCCTAGCGGGGAACACCGGGGAGCTGTTTTTT CASSFLAGNTGELFF
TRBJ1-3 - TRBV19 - TGTGCCAGTCGACAGGCGGCTGGAAACACCATATATTTT CASRQAAGNTIYF
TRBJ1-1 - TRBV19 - TGTGCCAGTAGTGCAGGAGGCAATTCCCGGAGTGAAGCTTTCTTT CASSAGGNSRSEAFF
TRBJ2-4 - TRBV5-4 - TGTGCCAGCAGCCCCTCATTAGCCTTAGCCAAAAACATTCAGTACTTC CASSPSLALAKNIQYF
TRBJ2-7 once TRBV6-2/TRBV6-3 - TGTGCCAGCAGTAGGAGCTCCTACGAGCAGTACTTC CASSRSSYEQYF
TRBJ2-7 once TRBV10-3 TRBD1 TGTGCCATCAGACCGGGACAGACCTACGAGCAGTACTTC CAIRPGQTYEQYF
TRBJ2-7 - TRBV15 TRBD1 TGTGCCACCAGCAGTATTGGGACAGGTATACCAAAAAGCTCCTACGAGCAGTACTTC CATSSIGTGIPKSSYEQYF
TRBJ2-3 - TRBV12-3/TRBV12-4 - TGTGCCAGCAGCACAGGTGTAAATACGCAGTATTTT CASSTGVNTQYF
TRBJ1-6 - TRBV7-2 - TGTGCCAGCAGCTTAGCGCGTGACAGCAGCTATCCCCTCCACTTT CASSLARDSSYPLHF
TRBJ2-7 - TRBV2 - TGTGCCAGCACTCTGACAGTCTCCTCCGGCGAGCAGTACTTC CASTLTVSSGEQYF